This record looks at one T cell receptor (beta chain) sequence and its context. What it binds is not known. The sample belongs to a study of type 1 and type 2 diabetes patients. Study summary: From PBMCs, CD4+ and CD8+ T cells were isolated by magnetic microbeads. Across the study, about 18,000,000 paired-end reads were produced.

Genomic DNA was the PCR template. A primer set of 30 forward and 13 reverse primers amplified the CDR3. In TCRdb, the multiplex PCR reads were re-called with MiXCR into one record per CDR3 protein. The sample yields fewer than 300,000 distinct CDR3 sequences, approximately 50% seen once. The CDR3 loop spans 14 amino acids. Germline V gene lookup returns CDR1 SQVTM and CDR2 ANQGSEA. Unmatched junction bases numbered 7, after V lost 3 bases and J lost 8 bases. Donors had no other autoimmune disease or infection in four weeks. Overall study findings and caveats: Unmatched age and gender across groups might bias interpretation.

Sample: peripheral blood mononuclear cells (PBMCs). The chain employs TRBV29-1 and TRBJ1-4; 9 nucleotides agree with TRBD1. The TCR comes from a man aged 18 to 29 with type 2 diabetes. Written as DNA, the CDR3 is TGCAGCGTTGAGGACAGGGGTTATCGAGAAAAACTGTTTTTT. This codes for CSVEDRGYREKLFF.